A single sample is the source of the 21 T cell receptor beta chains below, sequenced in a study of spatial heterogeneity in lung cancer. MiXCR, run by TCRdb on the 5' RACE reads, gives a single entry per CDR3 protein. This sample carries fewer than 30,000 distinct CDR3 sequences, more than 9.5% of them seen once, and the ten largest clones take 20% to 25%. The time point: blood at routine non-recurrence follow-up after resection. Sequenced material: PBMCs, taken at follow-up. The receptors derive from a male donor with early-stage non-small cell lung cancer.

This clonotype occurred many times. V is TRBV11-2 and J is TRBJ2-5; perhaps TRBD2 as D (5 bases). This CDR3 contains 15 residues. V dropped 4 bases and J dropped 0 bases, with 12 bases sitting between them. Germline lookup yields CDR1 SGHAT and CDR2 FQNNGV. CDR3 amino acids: CASSSPGGYQETQYF. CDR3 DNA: TGTGCCAGCAGCTCCCCGGGCGGGTACCAAGAGACCCAGTACTTC.

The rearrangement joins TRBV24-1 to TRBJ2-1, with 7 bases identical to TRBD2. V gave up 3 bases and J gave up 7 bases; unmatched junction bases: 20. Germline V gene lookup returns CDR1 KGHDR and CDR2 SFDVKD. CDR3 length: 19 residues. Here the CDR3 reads CATSDPGGTGSTYYNEQFF. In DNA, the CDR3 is TGTGCCACCAGTGATCCCGGGGGGACGGGGAGTACGTACTATAATGAGCAGTTCTTC.

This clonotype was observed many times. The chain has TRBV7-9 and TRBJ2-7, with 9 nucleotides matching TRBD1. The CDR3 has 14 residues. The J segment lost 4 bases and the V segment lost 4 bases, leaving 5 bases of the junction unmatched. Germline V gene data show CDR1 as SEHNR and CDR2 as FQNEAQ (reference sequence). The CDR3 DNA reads TGTGCCAGCAGCTACTCGGACAGGGGTTACGAGCAGTACTTC. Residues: CASSYSDRGYEQYF.

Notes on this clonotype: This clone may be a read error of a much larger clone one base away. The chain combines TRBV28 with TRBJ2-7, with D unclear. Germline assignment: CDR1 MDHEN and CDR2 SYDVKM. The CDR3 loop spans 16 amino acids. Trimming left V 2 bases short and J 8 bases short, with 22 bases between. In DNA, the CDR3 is TGTGCCAGCAGTTTAAGTAGGTGGGGTCCCGGTGGGCAGCAGTACTTC. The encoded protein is CASSLSRWGPGGQQYF.

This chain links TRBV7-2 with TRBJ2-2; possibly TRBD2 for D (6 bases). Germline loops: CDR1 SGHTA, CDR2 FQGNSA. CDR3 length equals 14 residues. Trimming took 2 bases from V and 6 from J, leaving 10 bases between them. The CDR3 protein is CASSLRAGSGELFF. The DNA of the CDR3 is TGTGCCAGCAGCTTAAGGGCGGGGTCCGGGGAGCTGTTTTTT.

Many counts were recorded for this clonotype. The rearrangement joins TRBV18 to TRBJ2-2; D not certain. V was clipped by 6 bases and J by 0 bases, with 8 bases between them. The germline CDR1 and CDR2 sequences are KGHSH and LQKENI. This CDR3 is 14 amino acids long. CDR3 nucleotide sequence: TGTGCCAGCTCTTCGGCGCCGAACACCGGGGAGCTGTTTTTT. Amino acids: CASSSAPNTGELFF.

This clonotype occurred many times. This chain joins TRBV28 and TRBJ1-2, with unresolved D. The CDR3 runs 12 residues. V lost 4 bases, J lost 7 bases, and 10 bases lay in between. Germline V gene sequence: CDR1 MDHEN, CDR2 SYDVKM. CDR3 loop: CASSSPALGYTF. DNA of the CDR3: TGTGCCAGCAGTTCCCCCGCCCTTGGCTACACCTTC.

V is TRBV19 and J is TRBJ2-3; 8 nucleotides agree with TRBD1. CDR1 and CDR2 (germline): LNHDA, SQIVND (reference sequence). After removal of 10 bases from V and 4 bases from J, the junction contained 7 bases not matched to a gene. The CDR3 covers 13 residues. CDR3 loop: CATEDRAADTQYF. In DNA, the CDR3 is TGTGCCACTGAGGACAGGGCAGCAGATACGCAGTATTTT.

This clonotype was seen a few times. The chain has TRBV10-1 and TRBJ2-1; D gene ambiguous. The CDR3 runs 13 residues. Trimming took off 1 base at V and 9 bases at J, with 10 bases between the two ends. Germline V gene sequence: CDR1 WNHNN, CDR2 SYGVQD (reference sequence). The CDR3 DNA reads TGCGCCAGCAGTGAGTTCAGCGACGGTGAGCAGTTCTTC. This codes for CASSEFSDGEQFF.

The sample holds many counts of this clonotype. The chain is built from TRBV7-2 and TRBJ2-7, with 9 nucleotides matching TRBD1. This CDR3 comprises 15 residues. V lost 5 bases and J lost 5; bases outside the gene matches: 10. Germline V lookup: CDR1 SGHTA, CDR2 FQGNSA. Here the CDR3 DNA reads TGTGCCAGCAGCCTAAAGGGACAGGGTTTCGACGAGCAGTACTTC. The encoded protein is CASSLKGQGFDEQYF. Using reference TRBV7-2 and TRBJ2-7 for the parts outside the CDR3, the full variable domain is GAGVSQSPSNKVTEKGKDVELRCDPISGHTALYWYRQSLGQGLEFLIYFQGNSAPDKSGLPSDRFSAERTGGSVSTLTIQRTQQEDSAVYLCASSLKGQGFDEQYFGPGTRLTVT.

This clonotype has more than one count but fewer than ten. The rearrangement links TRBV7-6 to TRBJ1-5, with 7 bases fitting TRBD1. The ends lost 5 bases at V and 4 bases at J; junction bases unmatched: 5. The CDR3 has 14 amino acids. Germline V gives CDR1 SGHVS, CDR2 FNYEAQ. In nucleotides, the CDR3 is TGTGCCAGCAGCCGGGACAGCCTGAATCAGCCCCAGCATTTT. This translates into CASSRDSLNQPQHF.

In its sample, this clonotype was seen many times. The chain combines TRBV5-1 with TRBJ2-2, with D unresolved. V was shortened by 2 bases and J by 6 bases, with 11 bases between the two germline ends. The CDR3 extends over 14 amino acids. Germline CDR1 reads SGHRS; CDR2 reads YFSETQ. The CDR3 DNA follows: TGCGCCAGCAGCTTAGATGTGGGGTCCGGGGAGCTGTTTTTT. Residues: CASSLDVGSGELFF. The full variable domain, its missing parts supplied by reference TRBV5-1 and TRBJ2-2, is KAGVTQTPRYLIKTRGQQVTLSCSPISGHRSVSWYQQTPGQGLQFLFEYFSETQRNKGNFPGRFSGRQFSNSRSEMNVSTLELGDSALYLCASSLDVGSGELFFGEGSRLTVL.

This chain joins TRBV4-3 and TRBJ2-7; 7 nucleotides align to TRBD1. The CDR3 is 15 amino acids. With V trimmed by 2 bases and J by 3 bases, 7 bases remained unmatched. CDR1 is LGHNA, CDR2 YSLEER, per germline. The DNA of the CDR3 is TGCGCCAGCAGCCAACAATCCCAGGGGGACTACGAGCAGTACTTC. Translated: CASSQQSQGDYEQYF.

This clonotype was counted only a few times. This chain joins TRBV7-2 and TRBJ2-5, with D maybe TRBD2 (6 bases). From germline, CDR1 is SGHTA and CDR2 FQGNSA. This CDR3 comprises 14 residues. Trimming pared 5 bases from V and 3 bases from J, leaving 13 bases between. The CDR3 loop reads CASSLVSGEETQYF. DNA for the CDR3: TGTGCCAGCAGCCTCGTTAGCGGAGAAGAGACCCAGTACTTC.

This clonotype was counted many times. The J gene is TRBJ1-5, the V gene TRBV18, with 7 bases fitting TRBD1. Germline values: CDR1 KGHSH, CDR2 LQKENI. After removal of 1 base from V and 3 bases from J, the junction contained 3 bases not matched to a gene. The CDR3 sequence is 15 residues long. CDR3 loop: CASSPLGQNNQPQHF. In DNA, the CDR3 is TGTGCCAGCTCACCACTGGGACAGAACAATCAGCCCCAGCATTTT.

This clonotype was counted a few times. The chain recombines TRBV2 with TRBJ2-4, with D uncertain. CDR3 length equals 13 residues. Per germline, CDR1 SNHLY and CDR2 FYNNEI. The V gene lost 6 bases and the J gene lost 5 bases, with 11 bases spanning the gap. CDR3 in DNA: TGTGCCAGCAGAGTAAACAGAGAAAACATTCAGTACTTC. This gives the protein CASRVNRENIQYF.

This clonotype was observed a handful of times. In DNA form, the CDR3 reads TGTGCCAGCAGTGGAGAAGCGGGGGGCTTCAATGAGCAGTTCTTC. It specifies CASSGEAGGFNEQFF. The chain has TRBV2 and TRBJ2-1, with 9 bases lining up with TRBD2. V was pared by 4 bases and J by 6 bases, with 7 bases of the junction left unmatched. The CDR3 spans 15 residues. Germline lookup yields CDR1 SNHLY and CDR2 FYNNEI.

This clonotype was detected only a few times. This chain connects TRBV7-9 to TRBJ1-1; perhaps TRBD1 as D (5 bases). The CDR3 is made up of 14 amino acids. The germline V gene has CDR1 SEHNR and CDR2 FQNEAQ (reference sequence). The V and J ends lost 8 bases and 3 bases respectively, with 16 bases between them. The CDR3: CASLLGGGDTEAFF. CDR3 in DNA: TGTGCCAGCTTACTGGGAGGAGGGGACACTGAAGCTTTCTTT.

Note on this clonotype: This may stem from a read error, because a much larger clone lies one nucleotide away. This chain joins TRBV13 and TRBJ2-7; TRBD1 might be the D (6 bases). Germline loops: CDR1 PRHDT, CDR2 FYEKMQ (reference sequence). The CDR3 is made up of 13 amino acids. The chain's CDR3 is CVSSSGTQYEQYF. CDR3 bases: TGTGTCAGCAGCTCCGGGACACAATACGAGCAGTACTTC.

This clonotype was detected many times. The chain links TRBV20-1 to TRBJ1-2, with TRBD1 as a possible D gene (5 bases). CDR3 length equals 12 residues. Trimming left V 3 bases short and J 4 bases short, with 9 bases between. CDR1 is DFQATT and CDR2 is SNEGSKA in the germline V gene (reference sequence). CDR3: CSARGQGYGYTF. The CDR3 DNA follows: TGCAGTGCTAGGGGGCAGGGCTATGGCTACACCTTC.

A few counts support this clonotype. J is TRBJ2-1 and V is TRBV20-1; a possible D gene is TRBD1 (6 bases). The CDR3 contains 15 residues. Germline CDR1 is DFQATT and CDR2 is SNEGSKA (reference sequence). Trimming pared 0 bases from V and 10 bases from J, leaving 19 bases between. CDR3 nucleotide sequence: TGCAGTGCTAGAGATAAGGGGGACCCCTCTCCGGAGCAGTTCTTC. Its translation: CSARDKGDPSPEQFF.